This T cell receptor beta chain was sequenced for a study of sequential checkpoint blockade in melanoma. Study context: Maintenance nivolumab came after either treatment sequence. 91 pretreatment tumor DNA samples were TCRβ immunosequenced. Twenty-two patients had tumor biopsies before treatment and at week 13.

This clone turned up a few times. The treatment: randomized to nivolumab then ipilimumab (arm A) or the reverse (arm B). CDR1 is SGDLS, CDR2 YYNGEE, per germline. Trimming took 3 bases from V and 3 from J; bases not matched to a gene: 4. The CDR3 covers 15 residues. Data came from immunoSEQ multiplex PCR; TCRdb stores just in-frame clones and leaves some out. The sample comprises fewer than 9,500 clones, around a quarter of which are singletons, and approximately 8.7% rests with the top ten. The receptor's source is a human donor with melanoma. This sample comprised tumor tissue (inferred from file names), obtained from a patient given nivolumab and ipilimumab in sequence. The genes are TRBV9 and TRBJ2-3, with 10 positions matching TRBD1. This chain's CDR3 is CASSGGQGITDTQYF. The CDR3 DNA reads TGTGCCAGCAGCGGGGGACAGGGGATAACAGATACGCAGTATTTT.